A selection of T cell receptor beta chains follows, all from one sample in a study of blood T cell repertoires in COVID-19. Some clones are missing from TCRdb's copy, which holds only in-frame ones; the method was immunoSEQ multiplex PCR. The table records fewer than 250,000 clones, roughly four fifths of them present only once. Sample: peripheral blood. Receptors were obtained from a woman in her 70s with active or convalescent COVID-19. Both conserved end residues are part of each CDR3. The D gene is left open where the match is weak. A row's size may be missing; if present it is once, few, many or a size class.

TRBV5-1	once	-	TRBJ1-4	TGCGCCAGCAGCCCAGGCATCGGAGAAAAACTGTTTTTT	CASSPGIGEKLFF
TRBV3-1/TRBV3-2	-	TRBD1	TRBJ1-1	TGTGCCAGCCGAATCCGACAGGGGGGGGAGGTTATCTTT	CASRIRQGGEVIF
TRBV19	-	-	TRBJ2-6	TGTGCCAGTAGTACCCAGTTGCAGGCCCTCTCTGGGGCCAACGTCCTGACTTTC	CASSTQLQALSGANVLTF
TRBV3-1/TRBV3-2	-	-	TRBJ1-4	TGTGCCAGCAGCCAAGGAAGCAGGGAACTGTTTTTT	CASSQGSRELFF
TRBV12-3/TRBV12-4	-	TRBD1	TRBJ1-5	TGTGCCAGCACCTCGGACAGGCAACAGCCCCAGCATTTT	CASTSDRQQPQHF
TRBV3-1/TRBV3-2	-	TRBD2	TRBJ2-7	TGTGCCAGCAGCCAAATCAGGACTAGTTACGAGCAGTACTTC	CASSQIRTSYEQYF
TRBV7-8	once	-	TRBJ2-2	TGTGCCAGCAACCATTTCGCTAGCGCCGGGGAGCTGTTTTTT	CASNHFASAGELFF
TRBV19	-	TRBD1	TRBJ1-1	TGTGCCAGTAGTATCTCCGGGACAGAAGGCACTGAAGCTTTCTTT	CASSISGTEGTEAFF
TRBV28	-	-	TRBJ1-1	TGTGCCAGCAGGTTGGGGGGCACTGAAGCTTTCTTT	CASRLGGTEAFF
TRBV2	-	-	TRBJ2-7	TGTGCCAGCGATACACACTCCTACGAGCAGTACTTC	CASDTHSYEQYF
TRBV21-1	-	-	TRBJ2-1	TGTGCCAGCAGCATCCCCTGGGGGGGGTCCTACAATGAGCAGTTCTTC	CASSIPWGGSYNEQFF
TRBV28	-	-	TRBJ2-5	TGTGCCAGCAGTTCTAGACTAGGTTGGCTCGAGACCCAGTACTTC	CASSSRLGWLETQYF
TRBV9	-	TRBD1	TRBJ2-1	TGTGCCAGCACCCGTAAGGCAGGGGGCAATGAGCAGTTCTTC	CASTRKAGGNEQFF
TRBV2	-	TRBD2	TRBJ2-2	TGTGCCAGCAGTGAGGCTAGCGGGGGTAACACCGGGGAGCTGTTTTTT	CASSEASGGNTGELFF
TRBV14	few	-	TRBJ2-7	TGTGCCAGCAGCCACGGGGGACCAGCCTACGAGCAGTACTTC	CASSHGGPAYEQYF
TRBV3-1/TRBV3-2	-	TRBD1	TRBJ1-1	TGTGCCAGCAGCCACTCTACAGGGGGGACTGAAGCTTTCTTT	CASSHSTGGTEAFF
TRBV18	-	TRBD1	TRBJ1-5	TGTGCCAGCTCACCAGGGACAGGGGGAAATCAGCCCCAGCATTTT	CASSPGTGGNQPQHF
TRBV4-2	-	-	TRBJ2-1	TGTGCCAGCAGAGGTAGTGGACTGGGGGCCGTTCGAGAGCAGTTCTTC	CASRGSGLGAVREQFF
TRBV15	-	TRBD2	TRBJ2-7	TGTGCCACCAGCAGAGCCGGGACTAGCGGGAGTGGGTCCCCCTACGAGCAGTACTTC	CATSRAGTSGSGSPYEQYF
TRBV28	-	TRBD2	TRBJ2-2	TGTGCCAGCAGTTGGACTAGCGGGAGTTCCGGGACCGGGGAGCTGTTTTTT	CASSWTSGSSGTGELFF
TRBV6-1	-	-	TRBJ1-5	TGTGCCAGCAGTGAATTGGACAGAGTCCTTCAGCCCCAGCATTTT	CASSELDRVLQPQHF
TRBV19	-	-	TRBJ2-3	TGTGCCAGTAAGTCTCAGGTTTCCACAGATACGCAGTATTTT	CASKSQVSTDTQYF
TRBV9	-	TRBD1	TRBJ2-1	TGTGCCAGCAGCGTCAGACAGGGGGCCAATGAGCAGTTCTTC	CASSVRQGANEQFF
TRBV6-1	-	TRBD1	TRBJ2-5	TGTGCCAGCAGTGTGGGTACAGGGGGCGAGTTTGGGACCCAGTACTTC	CASSVGTGGEFGTQYF
TRBV14	-	TRBD1	TRBJ2-3	TGTGCCAGCAGCCCCCTTTCTGCCGGGACAGGGGTTAGGGATACGCAGTATTTT	CASSPLSAGTGVRDTQYF
TRBV5-1	-	TRBD2	TRBJ2-3	TGCGCCAGCAGCCCCGGACTAGCGGGCAGGGCAGATACGCAGTATTTT	CASSPGLAGRADTQYF
TRBV2	-	TRBD1	TRBJ2-7	TGTGCCAGCAGACCACAGGGGGCACCGACCTACGAGCAGTACTTC	CASRPQGAPTYEQYF
TRBV2	-	-	TRBJ1-6	TGTGCCAGGACCTTGGAGGGGACGAGTTCACCCCTCCACTTT	CARTLEGTSSPLHF
TRBV28	-	TRBD1	TRBJ1-2	TGTGCCAGCAGATCCGGGACAGGGCGTGGGGGCACCTTC	CASRSGTGRGGTF
TRBV18	-	-	TRBJ1-4	TGTGCCAGCTCACCACAACCGGGAATAATTAATGAAAAACTGTTTTTT	CASSPQPGIINEKLFF
TRBV19	-	-	TRBJ2-1	TGTGCCAGTAGCTTCGACTCCCCCGATCACAATGAGCAGTTCTTC	CASSFDSPDHNEQFF
TRBV27	-	TRBD2	TRBJ2-1	TGTGCCAGCAGTGACGGACTAGCGGGAGGGGCCAGGTTCTTC	CASSDGLAGGARFF
TRBV2	-	TRBD1	TRBJ1-2	TGTGCCAGCAGTGCGACAGGGAATGGCTACACCTTC	CASSATGNGYTF
TRBV27	-	TRBD1	TRBJ1-4	TGTGCCAGCAGTTTACAGGGGGCAGGGGAAAAACTGTTTTTT	CASSLQGAGEKLFF
TRBV5-1	-	-	TRBJ1-2	TGCGCCAGCAGCTTGTCAGGGACTCTCGGTGGCTACACCTTC	CASSLSGTLGGYTF
TRBV7-9	-	TRBD2	TRBJ2-1	TGTGCCAGCAGCTTAGTCGGCGGGAGGCGAGACAATGAGCAGTTCTTC	CASSLVGGRRDNEQFF
TRBV4-2	-	TRBD2	TRBJ2-1	TGTGCCAGCAGCGCAGGGGGTAGCGGGAGGGGAGGACTCGATGAGCAGTTCTTC	CASSAGGSGRGGLDEQFF